This TCR beta chain was retrieved from a study of blood T cell repertoires in COVID-19. Study-level information: Acute-phase and convalescent COVID-19 samples originated in the United States, Italy and Spain. In each case, the material was cDNA or gDNA derived from T cells, B-cell-depleted T cells, or PBMCs.

Participants' own reports of clinical history determined their cohort assignment. There are 13 residues in the CDR3. V lost 6 bases to trimming and J lost 1 base, with 7 bases between them. Germline V gene sequence: CDR1 MNHNS, CDR2 SASEGT. Original analysis: By means of reference gene primer amplification, nucleated cell counts were estimated. The table came from immunoSEQ multiplex PCR; TCRdb's copy has only in-frame clones and leaves some out. That table is the source of V, J and clone size, and D and trimming were worked out from the DNA. The profile covers about 210,000 clones, with about 86% appearing a single time and more than 8.5% taken by the ten largest.

V and J are TRBV6-1 and TRBJ1-3; tentative D call: TRBD1 (5 bases). Material for sequencing was PBMCs or T cells enriched from blood (not recorded which). The clonotype comes from a woman in her forties or fifties with acute COVID-19. CDR3 region: CASSQGSGNTIYF. CDR3 coding DNA: TGTGCCAGCAGCCAGGGTTCTGGAAACACCATATATTTT.